This note documents a single T cell receptor (beta chain) sequence. Unique molecular identifiers were present on the cDNA, which also gained a universal primer site by template switching. One entry per CDR3 protein results from TCRdb running MiXCR on the 5' RACE reads. Here the sample spans around 960,000 distinct CDR3 sequences, 9% to 15% being singletons. The data belong to a study of identical twins. The same specimen was also included in a second study, on yellow fever vaccine responses in identical twins.

The sequence was collected from a woman in her late teens or twenties in good health. Sequencing was done on a sample of PBMCs.

The chain's CDR3 is CASSPTGLKDTQYF. As DNA, the CDR3 is TGTGCCAGCAGCCCGACAGGGTTGAAGGATACGCAGTATTTT. This chain uses TRBV12-3 or TRBV12-4 with TRBJ2-3; 7 bases map to TRBD1. Trimming removed 6 bases from V and 6 bases from J; junction bases left unmatched: 9. CDR3 length: 14 residues.